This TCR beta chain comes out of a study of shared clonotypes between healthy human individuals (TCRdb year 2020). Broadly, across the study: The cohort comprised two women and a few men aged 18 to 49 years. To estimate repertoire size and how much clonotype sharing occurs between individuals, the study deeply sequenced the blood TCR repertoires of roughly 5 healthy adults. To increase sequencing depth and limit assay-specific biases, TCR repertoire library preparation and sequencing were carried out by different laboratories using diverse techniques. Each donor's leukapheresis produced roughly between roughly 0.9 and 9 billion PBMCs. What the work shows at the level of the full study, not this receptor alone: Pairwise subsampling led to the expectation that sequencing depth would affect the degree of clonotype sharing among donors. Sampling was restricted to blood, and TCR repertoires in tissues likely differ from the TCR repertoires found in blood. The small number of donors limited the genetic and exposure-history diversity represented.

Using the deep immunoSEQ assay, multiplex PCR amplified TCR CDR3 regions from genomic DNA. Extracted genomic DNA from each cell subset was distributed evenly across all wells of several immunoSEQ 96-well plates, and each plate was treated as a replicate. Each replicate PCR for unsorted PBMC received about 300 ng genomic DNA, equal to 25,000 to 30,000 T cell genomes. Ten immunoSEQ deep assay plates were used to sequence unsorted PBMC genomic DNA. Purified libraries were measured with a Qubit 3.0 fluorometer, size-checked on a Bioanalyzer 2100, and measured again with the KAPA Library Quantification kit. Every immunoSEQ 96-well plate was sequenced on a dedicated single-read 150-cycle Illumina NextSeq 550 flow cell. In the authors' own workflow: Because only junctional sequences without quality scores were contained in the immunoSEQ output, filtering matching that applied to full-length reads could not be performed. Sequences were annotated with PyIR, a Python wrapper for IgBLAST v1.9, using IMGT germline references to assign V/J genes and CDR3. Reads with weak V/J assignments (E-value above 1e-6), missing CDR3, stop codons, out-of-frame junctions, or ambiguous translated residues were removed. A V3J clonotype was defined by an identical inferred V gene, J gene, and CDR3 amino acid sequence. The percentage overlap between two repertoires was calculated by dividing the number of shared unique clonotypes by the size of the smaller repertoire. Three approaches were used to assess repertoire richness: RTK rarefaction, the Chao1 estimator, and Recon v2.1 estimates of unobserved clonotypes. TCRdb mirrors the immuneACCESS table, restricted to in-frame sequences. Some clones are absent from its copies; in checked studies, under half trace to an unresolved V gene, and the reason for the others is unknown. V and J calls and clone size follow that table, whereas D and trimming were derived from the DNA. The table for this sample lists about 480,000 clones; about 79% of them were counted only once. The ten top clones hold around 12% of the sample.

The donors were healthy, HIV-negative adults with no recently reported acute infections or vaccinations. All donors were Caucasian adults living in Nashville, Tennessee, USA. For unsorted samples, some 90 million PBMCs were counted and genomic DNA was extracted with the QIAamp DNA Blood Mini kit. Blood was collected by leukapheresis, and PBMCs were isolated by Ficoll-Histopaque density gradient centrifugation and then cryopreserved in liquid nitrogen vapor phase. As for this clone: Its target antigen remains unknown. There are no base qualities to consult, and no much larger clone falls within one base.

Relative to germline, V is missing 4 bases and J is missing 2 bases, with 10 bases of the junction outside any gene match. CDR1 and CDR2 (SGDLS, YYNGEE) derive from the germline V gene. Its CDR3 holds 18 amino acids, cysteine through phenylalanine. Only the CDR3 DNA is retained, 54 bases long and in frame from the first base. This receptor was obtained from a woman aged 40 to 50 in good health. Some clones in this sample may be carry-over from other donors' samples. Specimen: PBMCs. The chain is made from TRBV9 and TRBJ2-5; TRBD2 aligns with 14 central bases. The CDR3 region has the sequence CASSPGTSGRVKQETQYF. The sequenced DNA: TGTGCCAGCAGCCCCGGGACTAGCGGGAGAGTAAAACAAGAGACCCAGTACTTC.